The 2 T cell receptor beta chains below were found in one sample sequenced in a study of early T cells in non-severe SARS-CoV-2 infection. TCRdb recomputed calls from the 5' RACE reads with MiXCR, one row per CDR3 protein. The top ten hold about 8% of the sample, which has some 64,000 distinct CDR3 sequences, approximately 13% seen once. The sequencing input was whole blood. These receptors all stem from an adult who was a healthcare worker with PCR-confirmed SARS-CoV-2 infection or an uninfected control (not recorded which).

This clonotype was seen once. The chain couples TRBV28 to TRBJ2-5; D possibly uses TRBD1 or TRBD2 (5 bases each). CDR3 length: 17 amino acids. The V and J ends lost 5 bases and 2 bases respectively, with 21 bases between them. Germline CDR1 and CDR2: MDHEN and SYDVKM. CDR3 DNA sequence: TGTGCCAGCAGTGACTACGACAGCCAAATTACTCAAGAGACCCAGTACTTC. As protein: CASSDYDSQITQETQYF.

In this sample, this clonotype turned up a few times. CDR3 sequence: CASSLRGTGPSREQYF. The DNA of the CDR3 is TGTGCCAGCAGTTTAAGGGGGACAGGGCCCTCCCGGGAGCAGTACTTC. The chain is built from TRBV28 and TRBJ2-7; 9 bases are shared with TRBD1. Unmatched junction bases numbered 12, after V lost 2 bases and J lost 7 bases. This CDR3 contains 16 residues. The germline V gene encodes CDR1 MDHEN and CDR2 SYDVKM.